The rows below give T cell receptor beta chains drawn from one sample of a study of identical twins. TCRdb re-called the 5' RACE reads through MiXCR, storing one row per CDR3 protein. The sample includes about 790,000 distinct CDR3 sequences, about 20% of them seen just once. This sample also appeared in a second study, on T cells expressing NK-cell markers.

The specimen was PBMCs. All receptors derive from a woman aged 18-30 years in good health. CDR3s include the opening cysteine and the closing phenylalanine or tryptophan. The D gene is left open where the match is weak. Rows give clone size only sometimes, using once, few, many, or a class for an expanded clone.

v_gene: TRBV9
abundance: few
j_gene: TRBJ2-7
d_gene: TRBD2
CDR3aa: CASSAGTRGYEQYF
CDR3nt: TGTGCCAGCAGCGCCGGGACTAGGGGATACGAGCAGTACTTC

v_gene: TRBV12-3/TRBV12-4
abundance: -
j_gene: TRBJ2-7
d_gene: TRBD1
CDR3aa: CASSLRGQGPGYEQYF
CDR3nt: TGTGCCAGCAGTTTAAGGGGACAGGGTCCGGGCTACGAGCAGTACTTC

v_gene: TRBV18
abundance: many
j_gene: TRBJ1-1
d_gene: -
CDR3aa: CASSTGGFSTEAFF
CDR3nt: TGTGCCAGCTCTACCGGGGGATTTTCAACTGAAGCTTTCTTT

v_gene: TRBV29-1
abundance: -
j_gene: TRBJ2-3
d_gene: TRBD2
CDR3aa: CSAPTSGPGDTQYF
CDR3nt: TGCAGCGCCCCAACTAGCGGACCTGGGGATACGCAGTATTTT

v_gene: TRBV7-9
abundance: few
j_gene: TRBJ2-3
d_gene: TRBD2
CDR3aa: CASSSQRGGGKDTQYF
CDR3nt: TGTGCCAGCAGCTCTCAACGGGGGGGCGGTAAAGATACGCAGTATTTT

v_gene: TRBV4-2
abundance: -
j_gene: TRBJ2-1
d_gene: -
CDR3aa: CASSQQSRGPGNEQFF
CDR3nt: TGTGCCAGCAGCCAACAATCTCGGGGGCCAGGCAATGAGCAGTTCTTC

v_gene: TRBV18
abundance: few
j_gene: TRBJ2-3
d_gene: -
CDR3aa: CASSSGTTKLTDTQYF
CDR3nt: TGTGCCAGCTCATCCGGAACGACGAAACTCACAGATACGCAGTATTTT

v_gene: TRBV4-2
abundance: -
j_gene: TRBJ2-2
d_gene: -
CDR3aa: CASSQDESLLGGELFF
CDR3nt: TGTGCCAGCAGCCAAGATGAGTCCTTATTAGGCGGGGAGCTGTTTTTT

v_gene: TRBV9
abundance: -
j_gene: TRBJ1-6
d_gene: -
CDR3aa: CASSVGTGPESPLHF
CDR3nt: TGTGCCAGCAGCGTGGGCACAGGGCCGGAATCACCCCTCCACTTT

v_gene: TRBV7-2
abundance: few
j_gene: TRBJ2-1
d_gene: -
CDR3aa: CASSLERPASYNEQFF
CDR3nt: TGTGCCAGCAGCCTTGAAAGGCCGGCTTCCTACAATGAGCAGTTCTTC

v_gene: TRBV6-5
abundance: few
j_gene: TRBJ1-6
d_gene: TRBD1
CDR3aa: CASSYLPTGGNSPLHF
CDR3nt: TGTGCCAGCAGTTACCTCCCGACAGGGGGAAATTCACCCCTCCACTTT

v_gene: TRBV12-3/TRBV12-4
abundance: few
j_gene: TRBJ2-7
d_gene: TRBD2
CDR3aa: CASSPQGGGSYEQYF
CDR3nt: TGTGCCAGCAGCCCCCAGGGCGGGGGGTCCTACGAGCAGTACTTC